This TCR beta chain was sequenced during a study of shared clonotypes between healthy human individuals. Overall study results and limits: Shared clonotypes across all four donors exceeded non-shared ones in generation probability. Clonotype sharing among donors likely depends on sequencing depth.

About this clone: Its antigen is still unknown.

Positive CCR7 selection of CD45RO-negative cells yielded the naive CD8 cells, and terminally differentiated effector memory CD45RA+ cells were excluded. HIV-negative, healthy adults without recent acute infections or vaccinations were the donors. The method was immunoSEQ multiplex PCR; TCRdb's version includes in-frame clones alone and lacks a portion of them. Of around 2,100,000 clones listed, roughly 94% are singletons. The CDR3 consists of 16 residues. Per germline, CDR1 MDHEN and CDR2 SYDVKM. After removal of 5 bases from V and 2 bases from J, the junction contained 5 bases not matched to a gene.

The receptor comes from a man in his late teens or twenties in good health. This chain connects TRBV28 to TRBJ2-5; 13 bases are shared with TRBD2. The sequencing input was naive CD8+ T cells sorted from blood. CDR3 in amino acids: CASSVGLAGDQETQYF. The CDR3 DNA reads as TGTGCCAGCAGTGTAGGACTAGCGGGGGATCAAGAGACCCAGTACTTC. The whole variable domain, filled in from reference TRBV28 and TRBJ2-5, reads DVKVTQSSRYLVKRTGEKVFLECVQDMDHENMFWYRQDPGLGLRLIYFSYDVKMKEKGDIPEGYSVSREKKERFSLILESASTNQTSMYLCASSVGLAGDQETQYFGPGTRLLVL.